Listed below are T cell receptor beta chains from one sample, sequenced in a study of blood T cell repertoires in COVID-19. Sequencing was performed with immunoSEQ multiplex PCR; in TCRdb, only in-frame clones are kept and a portion is missing. The sample consists of under 250,000 clones, approximately 85% of them appearing once. Sequencing was done on a sample of peripheral blood. The receptors were sampled from a woman in her fifties or sixties with active or convalescent COVID-19. The CDR3 runs from the conserved cysteine through the conserved F or W. A D gene is named only where the DNA matches it firmly. Size values are once, few and many counts, or a class for expanded clones, and some rows have none.

V	D	J	size	length	CDR3	DNA
TRBV6-5	TRBD1	TRBJ1-1	few	13	CASGQGENTEAFF	TGTGCCAGTGGACAGGGGGAGAACACTGAAGCTTTCTTT
TRBV6-2/TRBV6-3	-	TRBJ2-5	-	12	CASSSSPETQYF	TGTGCCAGCAGCTCCTCCCCAGAGACCCAGTACTTC
TRBV24-1	-	TRBJ1-1	-	13	CATKGYRGTEAFF	TGTGCCACCAAAGGTTACCGGGGCACTGAAGCTTTCTTT
TRBV5-1	-	TRBJ2-2	few	13	CASSLAGTGELFF	TGCGCCAGCAGCTTGGCGGGTACCGGGGAGCTGTTTTTT
TRBV28	-	TRBJ1-4	few	14	CASNGFPTNEKLFF	TGTGCCAGCAATGGCTTCCCAACTAATGAAAAACTGTTTTTT
TRBV25-1	-	TRBJ1-1	-	14	CASSEANLNTEAFF	TGTGCCAGCAGTGAAGCCAACTTAAACACTGAAGCTTTCTTT
TRBV18	-	TRBJ2-7	-	13	CASSPMAPAEQYF	TGTGCCAGCTCACCCATGGCCCCCGCCGAGCAGTACTTC
TRBV5-1	-	TRBJ1-2	once	13	CASSSDSNYGYTF	TGCGCCAGCAGCTCGGACAGTAACTATGGCTACACCTTC
TRBV6-4	-	TRBJ1-1	-	14	CASSARGQNTEAFF	TGTGCCAGCAGTGCCCGAGGACAGAACACTGAAGCTTTCTTT
TRBV6-5	-	TRBJ2-4	-	12	CASRSSGSIQYF	TGTGCCAGCAGAAGTTCAGGGTCCATTCAGTACTTC
TRBV7-2	TRBD1	TRBJ1-2	-	15	CASSLGGQGRHGYTF	TGTGCCAGCAGCTTAGGGGGACAGGGAAGGCATGGCTACACCTTC
TRBV24-1	TRBD2	TRBJ2-1	-	15	CATSQISGRDNEQFF	TGTGCCACCAGCCAAATTAGCGGGAGGGATAATGAGCAGTTCTTC
TRBV11-2	-	TRBJ2-3	-	14	CASSLRGSTDTQYF	TGTGCCAGCAGCTTAAGGGGGAGCACAGATACGCAGTATTTT
TRBV3-1/TRBV3-2	-	TRBJ1-5	-	13	CASSQDRDQPQHF	TGTGCCAGCAGCCAAGATCGGGATCAGCCCCAGCATTTT
TRBV5-1	TRBD1	TRBJ1-2	-	15	CASSAGQGGNYGYTF	TGCGCCAGCAGCGCCGGACAGGGGGGTAACTATGGCTACACCTTC
TRBV18	-	TRBJ2-1	-	19	CASSPPVGAPYYPYNEQFF	TGTGCCAGCTCACCCCCGGTTGGGGCTCCCTACTACCCCTACAATGAGCAGTTCTTC
TRBV6-6	-	TRBJ2-3	-	15	CASSLGGIGADTQYF	TGTGCCAGCAGCCTGGGCGGGATAGGCGCAGATACGCAGTATTTT
TRBV7-9	-	TRBJ1-6	-	15	CASSSRLGDNSPLHF	TGTGCCAGCAGCTCAAGACTAGGGGATAATTCACCCCTCCACTTT
TRBV5-6	-	TRBJ1-6	-	15	CASSLRLTEDSPLHF	TGTGCCAGCAGCTTGAGGCTTACCGAGGATTCACCCCTCCACTTT
TRBV4-2	-	TRBJ1-3	-	15	CASSQHRVSGNTIYF	TGTGCCAGCAGCCAACACAGGGTCTCTGGAAACACCATATATTTT
TRBV28	TRBD1	TRBJ1-4	many	14	CASSRQGAGEKLFF	TGTGCCAGCAGCCGACAGGGGGCTGGTGAAAAACTGTTTTTT
TRBV19	-	TRBJ1-2	once	14	CASAEYREYYGYTF	TGTGCCAGCGCCGAATACAGGGAATACTATGGCTACACCTTC
TRBV19	-	TRBJ2-1	-	15	CASSMREDTSNEQFF	TGTGCCAGTAGTATGAGAGAGGACACGTCGAATGAGCAGTTCTTC
TRBV18	-	TRBJ2-6	-	15	CASSPLKSGANVLTF	TGTGCCAGCTCACCCCTAAAATCTGGGGCCAACGTCCTGACTTTC
TRBV24-1	-	TRBJ1-2	once	12	CATSDFTQGYTF	TGTGCCACCAGTGACTTCACGCAGGGCTACACCTTC
TRBV19	-	TRBJ1-4	-	14	CASSTRDGDEKLFF	TGTGCCAGTAGTACGCGGGACGGGGATGAAAAACTGTTTTTT
TRBV9	TRBD2	TRBJ2-5	-	15	CASSVTSGSGETQYF	TGTGCCAGCAGCGTGACTAGCGGGAGCGGAGAGACCCAGTACTTC
TRBV11-3	TRBD2	TRBJ2-3	-	14	CASSPTSGTDTQYF	TGTGCCAGCAGCCCGACTAGCGGCACAGATACGCAGTATTTT
TRBV6-5	-	TRBJ1-5	-	13	CASDTISNQPQHF	TGTGCCAGCGATACTATTAGCAATCAGCCCCAGCATTTT
TRBV15	-	TRBJ2-2	-	13	CATSRGAGGELFF	TGTGCCACCAGCAGAGGGGCGGGCGGGGAGCTGTTTTTT
TRBV6-1	TRBD1	TRBJ1-2	once	13	CASSEAGGDGYTF	TGTGCCAGCAGTGAGGCAGGGGGCGATGGCTACACCTTC
TRBV5-1	TRBD2	TRBJ2-1	-	15	CASSLERDPSDEQFF	TGCGCCAGCAGCCTGGAGCGGGATCCGTCGGATGAGCAGTTCTTC